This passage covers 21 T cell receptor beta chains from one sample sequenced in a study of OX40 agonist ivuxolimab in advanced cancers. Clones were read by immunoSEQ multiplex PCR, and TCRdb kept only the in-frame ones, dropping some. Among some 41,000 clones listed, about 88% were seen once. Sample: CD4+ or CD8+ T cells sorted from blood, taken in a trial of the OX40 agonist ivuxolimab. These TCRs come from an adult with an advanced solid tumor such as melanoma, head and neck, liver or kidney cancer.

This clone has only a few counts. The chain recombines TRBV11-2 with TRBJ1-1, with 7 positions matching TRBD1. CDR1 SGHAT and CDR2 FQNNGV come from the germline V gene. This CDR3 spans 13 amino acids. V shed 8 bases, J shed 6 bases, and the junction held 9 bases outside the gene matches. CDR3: CASRQGNNPEAFF. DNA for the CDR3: TGTGCCAGCCGACAGGGCAATAATCCTGAAGCTTTCTTT.

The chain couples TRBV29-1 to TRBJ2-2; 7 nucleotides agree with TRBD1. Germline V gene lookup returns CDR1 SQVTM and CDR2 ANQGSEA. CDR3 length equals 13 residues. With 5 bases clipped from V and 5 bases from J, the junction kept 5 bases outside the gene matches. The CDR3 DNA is TGCAGCGTTCCAGGACAGGCAACCGGGGAGCTGTTTTTT. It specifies CSVPGQATGELFF.

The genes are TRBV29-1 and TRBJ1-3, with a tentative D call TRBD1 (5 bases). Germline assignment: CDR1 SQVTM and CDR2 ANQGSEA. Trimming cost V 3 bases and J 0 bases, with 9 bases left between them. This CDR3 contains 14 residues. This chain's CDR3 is CSVDKGTSGNTIYF. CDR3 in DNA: TGCAGCGTTGACAAGGGGACCTCTGGAAACACCATATATTTT.

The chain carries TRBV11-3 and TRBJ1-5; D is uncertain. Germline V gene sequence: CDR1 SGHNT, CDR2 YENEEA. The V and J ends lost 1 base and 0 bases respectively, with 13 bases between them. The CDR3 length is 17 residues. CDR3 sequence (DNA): TGTGCCAGCAGCTTAGCGGGGTCGAATCATAGCAATCAGCCCCAGCATTTT. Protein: CASSLAGSNHSNQPQHF. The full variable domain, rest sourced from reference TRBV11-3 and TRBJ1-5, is EAGVVQSPRYKIIEKKQPVAFWCNPISGHNTLYWYLQNLGQGPELLIRYENEEAVDDSQLPKDRFSAERLKGVDSTLKIQPAELGDSAVYLCASSLAGSNHSNQPQHFGDGTRLSIL.

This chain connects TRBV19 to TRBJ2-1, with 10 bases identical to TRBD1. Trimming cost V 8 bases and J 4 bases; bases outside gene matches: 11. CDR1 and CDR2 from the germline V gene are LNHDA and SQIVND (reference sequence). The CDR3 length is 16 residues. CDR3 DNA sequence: TGTGCCAGTTCGACTACCGGGACAGGGGTTTACAATGAGCAGTTCTTC. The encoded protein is CASSTTGTGVYNEQFF.

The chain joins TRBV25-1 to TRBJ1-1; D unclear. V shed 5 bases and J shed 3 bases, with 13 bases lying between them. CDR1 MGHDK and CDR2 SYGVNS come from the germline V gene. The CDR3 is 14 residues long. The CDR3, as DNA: TGTGCCAGCAGTCCCCGCGGGTCCTACACTGAAGCTTTCTTT. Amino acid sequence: CASSPRGSYTEAFF.

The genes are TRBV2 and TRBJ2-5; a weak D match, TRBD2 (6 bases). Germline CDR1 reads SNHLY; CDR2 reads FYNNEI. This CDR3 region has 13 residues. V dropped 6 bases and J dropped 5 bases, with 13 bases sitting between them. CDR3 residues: CASSELASETQYF. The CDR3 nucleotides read TGTGCCAGCAGCGAACTAGCAAGTGAGACCCAGTACTTC. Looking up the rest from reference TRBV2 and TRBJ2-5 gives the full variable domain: EPEVTQTPSHQVTQMGQEVILRCVPISNHLYFYWYRQILGQKVEFLVSFYNNEISEKSEIFDDQFSVERPDGSNFTLKIRSTKLEDSAMYFCASSELASETQYFGPGTRLLVL.

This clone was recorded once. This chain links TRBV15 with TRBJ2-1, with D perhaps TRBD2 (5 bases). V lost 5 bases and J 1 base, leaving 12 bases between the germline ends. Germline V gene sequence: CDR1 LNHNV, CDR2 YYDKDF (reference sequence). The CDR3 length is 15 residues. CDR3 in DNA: TGTGCCACCAGCCCCGAAAGGACTTCCTACAATGAGCAGTTCTTC. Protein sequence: CATSPERTSYNEQFF.

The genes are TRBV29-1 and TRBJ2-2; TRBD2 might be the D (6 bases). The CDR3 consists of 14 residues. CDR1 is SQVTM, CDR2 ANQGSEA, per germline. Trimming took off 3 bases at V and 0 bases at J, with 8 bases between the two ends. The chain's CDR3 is CSVEEGTNTGELFF. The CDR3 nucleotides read TGCAGCGTTGAGGAGGGTACGAACACCGGGGAGCTGTTTTTT.

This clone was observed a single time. Here the CDR3 reads CASSASYGKENTIYF. The CDR3 nucleotides read TGTGCCAGCAGTGCCTCCTATGGCAAGGAGAACACCATATATTTT. The J gene is TRBJ1-3, the V gene TRBV25-1, with D uncertain. The CDR3 consists of 15 residues. The V end lost 4 bases, the J end lost 7 bases, and 17 bases lay between the germline ends. Per the germline V gene, CDR1 is MGHDK and CDR2 is SYGVNS.

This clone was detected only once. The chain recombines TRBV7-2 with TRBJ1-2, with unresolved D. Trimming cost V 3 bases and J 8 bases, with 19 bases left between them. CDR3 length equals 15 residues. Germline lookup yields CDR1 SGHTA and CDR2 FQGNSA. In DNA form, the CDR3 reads TGTGCCAGCAGCTTCGGGCTCTCGGGGAGAACAGGCTACACCTTC. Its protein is CASSFGLSGRTGYTF.

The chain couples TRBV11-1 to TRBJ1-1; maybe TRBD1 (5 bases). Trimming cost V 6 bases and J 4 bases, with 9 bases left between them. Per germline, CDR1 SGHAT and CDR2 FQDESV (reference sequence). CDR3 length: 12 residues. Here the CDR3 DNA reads TGTGCCAGCAGTTACGGGGGCACTGAAGCTTTCTTT. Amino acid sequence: CASSYGGTEAFF. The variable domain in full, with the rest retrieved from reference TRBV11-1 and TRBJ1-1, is EAEVAQSPRYKITEKSQAVAFWCDPISGHATLYWYRQILGQGPELLVQFQDESVVDDSQLPKDRFSAERLKGVDSTLKIQPAELGDSAMYLCASSYGGTEAFFGQGTRLTVV.

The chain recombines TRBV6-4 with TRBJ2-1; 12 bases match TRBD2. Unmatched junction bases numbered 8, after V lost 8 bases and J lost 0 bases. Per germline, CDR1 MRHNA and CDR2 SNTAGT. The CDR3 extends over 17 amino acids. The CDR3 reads CASGGTSGPSSYNEQFF. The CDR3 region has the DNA TGTGCCAGCGGGGGGACTAGCGGGCCGAGCTCCTACAATGAGCAGTTCTTC.

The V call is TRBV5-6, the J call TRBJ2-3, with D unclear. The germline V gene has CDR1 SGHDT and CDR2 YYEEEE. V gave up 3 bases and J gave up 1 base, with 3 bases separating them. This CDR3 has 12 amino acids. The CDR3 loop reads CASSYRTDTQYF. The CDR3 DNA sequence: TGTGCCAGCAGCTATCGCACAGATACGCAGTATTTT.

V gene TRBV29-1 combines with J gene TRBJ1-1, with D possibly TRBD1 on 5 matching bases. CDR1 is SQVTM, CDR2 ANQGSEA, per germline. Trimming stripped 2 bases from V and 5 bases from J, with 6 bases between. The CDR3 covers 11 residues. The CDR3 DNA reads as TGCAGCGTTGAACAGGGTACTGAAGCTTTCTTT. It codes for CSVEQGTEAFF. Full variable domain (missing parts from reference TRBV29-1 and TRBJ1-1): SAVISQKPSRDICQRGTSLTIQCQVDSQVTMMFWYRQQPGQSLTLIATANQGSEATYESGFVIDKFPISRPNLTFSTLTVSNMSPEDSSIYLCSVEQGTEAFFGQGTRLTVV.

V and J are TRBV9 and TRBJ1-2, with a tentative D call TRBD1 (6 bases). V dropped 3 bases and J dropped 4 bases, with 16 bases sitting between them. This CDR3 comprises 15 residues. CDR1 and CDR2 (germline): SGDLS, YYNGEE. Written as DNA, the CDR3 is TGTGCCAGCAGCGCCATGGCGGGGGCGGTCTATGGCTACACCTTC. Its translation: CASSAMAGAVYGYTF.

CDR3: CASSPQGSYEQYF. The CDR3 coding sequence is TGTGCCAGCAGTCCACAGGGATCCTACGAGCAGTACTTC. The chain couples TRBV27 to TRBJ2-7; possibly TRBD1 for D (6 bases). Germline CDR1 is MNHEY and CDR2 is SMNVEV (reference sequence). V lost 5 bases to trimming and J lost 1 base, with 9 bases between them. This CDR3 spans 13 amino acids.

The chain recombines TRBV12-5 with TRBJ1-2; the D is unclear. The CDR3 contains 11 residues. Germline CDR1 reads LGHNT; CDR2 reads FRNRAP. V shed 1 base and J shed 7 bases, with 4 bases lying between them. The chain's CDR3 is CASGLGAGYTF. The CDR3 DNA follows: TGTGCTAGTGGTTTGGGCGCTGGCTACACCTTC.

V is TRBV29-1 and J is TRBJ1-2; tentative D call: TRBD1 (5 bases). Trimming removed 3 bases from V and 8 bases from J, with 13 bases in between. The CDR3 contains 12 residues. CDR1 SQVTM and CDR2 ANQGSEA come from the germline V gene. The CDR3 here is CSVEGGTRGYTF. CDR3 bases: TGCAGCGTTGAGGGGGGGACGCGCGGCTACACCTTC.

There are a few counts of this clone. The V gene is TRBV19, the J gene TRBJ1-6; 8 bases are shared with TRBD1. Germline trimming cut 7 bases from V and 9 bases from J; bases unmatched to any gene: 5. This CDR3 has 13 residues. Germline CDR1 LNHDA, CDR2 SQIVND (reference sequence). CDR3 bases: TGTGCCAGTAATCTAGGACAGGGTTCACCCCTCCACTTT. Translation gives CASNLGQGSPLHF.

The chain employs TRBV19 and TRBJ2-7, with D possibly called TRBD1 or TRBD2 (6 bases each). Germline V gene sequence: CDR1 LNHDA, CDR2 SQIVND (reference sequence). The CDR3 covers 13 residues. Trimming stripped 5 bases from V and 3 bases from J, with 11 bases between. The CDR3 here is CASSEGGYYEQYF. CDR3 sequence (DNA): TGTGCCAGTAGTGAGGGGGGATACTACGAGCAGTACTTC. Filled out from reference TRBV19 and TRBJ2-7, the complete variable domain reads DGGITQSPKYLFRKEGQNVTLSCEQNLNHDAMYWYRQDPGQGLRLIYYSQIVNDFQKGDIAEGYSVSREKKESFPLTVTSAQKNPTAFYLCASSEGGYYEQYFGPGTRLTVT.